This TCR beta chain derives from a study of early T cells in non-severe SARS-CoV-2 infection. Overall study: The study sequenced bulk RNA from unsorted whole blood, with chains unpaired. Points from the study as a whole: Matches to VDJdb favored anti-spike CD8 responses and missed private and CD4 specificities.

Researchers tagged individual cDNA molecules with unique molecular identifiers. One entry per CDR3 protein, called by TCRdb with MiXCR from the 5' RACE reads. The data show roughly 28,000 distinct CDR3 sequences, roughly 5.8% seen once. V was clipped by 6 bases and J by 3 bases, with 11 bases between them. The CDR3 runs 12 residues. Germline V CDR1 and CDR2: DFQATT, SNEGSKA (reference sequence). This clonotype showed up many times. Its cognate antigen is unknown. The sequenced material came from whole blood. The sequence was collected from an adult who was a healthcare worker with PCR-confirmed SARS-CoV-2 infection or an uninfected control (not recorded which). The chain employs TRBV20-1 and TRBJ1-2; the D is unclear. CDR3 region: CSAHDMDYGYTF. CDR3 DNA sequence: TGCAGTGCCCACGACATGGACTATGGCTACACCTTC.